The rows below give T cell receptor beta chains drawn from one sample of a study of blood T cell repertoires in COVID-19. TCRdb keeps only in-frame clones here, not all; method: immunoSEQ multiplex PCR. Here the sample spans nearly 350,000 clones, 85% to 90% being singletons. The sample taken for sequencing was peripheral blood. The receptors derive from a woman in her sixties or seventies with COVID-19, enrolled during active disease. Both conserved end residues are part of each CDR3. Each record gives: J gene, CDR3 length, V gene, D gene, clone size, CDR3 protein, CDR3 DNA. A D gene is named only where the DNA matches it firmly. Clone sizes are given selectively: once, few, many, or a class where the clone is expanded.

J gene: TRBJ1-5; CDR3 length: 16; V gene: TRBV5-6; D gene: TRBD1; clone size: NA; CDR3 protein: CASSRGQVYSNQPQHF; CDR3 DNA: TGCGCCAGCAGCCGGGGACAGGTTTATAGCAATCAGCCCCAGCATTTT
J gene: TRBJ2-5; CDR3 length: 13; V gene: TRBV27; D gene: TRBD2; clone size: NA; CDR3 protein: CASRPGGEETQYF; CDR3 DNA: TGTGCCAGCAGGCCCGGGGGGGAAGAGACCCAGTACTTC
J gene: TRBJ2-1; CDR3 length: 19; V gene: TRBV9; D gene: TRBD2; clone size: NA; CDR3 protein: CASSPRTSGGGHSYNEQFF; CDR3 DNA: TGTGCCAGCAGCCCGAGGACTAGCGGGGGGGGCCACTCCTACAATGAGCAGTTCTTC
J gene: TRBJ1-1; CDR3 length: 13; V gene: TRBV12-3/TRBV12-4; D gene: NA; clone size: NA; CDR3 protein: CASLDSVNTEAFF; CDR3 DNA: TGTGCCAGCCTGGACAGCGTGAACACTGAAGCTTTCTTT
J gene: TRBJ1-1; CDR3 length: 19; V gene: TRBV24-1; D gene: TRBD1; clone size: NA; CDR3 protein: CATSDFPGQGSLMNTEAFF; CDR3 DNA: TGTGCCACCAGTGATTTCCCCGGACAGGGATCCCTAATGAACACTGAAGCTTTCTTT
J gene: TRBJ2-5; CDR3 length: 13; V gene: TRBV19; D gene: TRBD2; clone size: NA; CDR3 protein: CASSALAEETQYF; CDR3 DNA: TGTGCCAGTAGTGCACTAGCGGAAGAGACCCAGTACTTC
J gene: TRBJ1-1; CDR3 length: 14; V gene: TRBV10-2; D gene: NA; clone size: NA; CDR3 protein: CASSESKRNTEAFF; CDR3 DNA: TGCGCCAGCAGTGAGTCGAAGAGGAACACTGAAGCTTTCTTT
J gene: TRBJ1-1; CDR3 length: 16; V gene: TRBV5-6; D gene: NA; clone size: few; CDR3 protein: CASRPKAGAWGTEAFF; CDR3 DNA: TGTGCCAGCAGGCCTAAGGCAGGGGCATGGGGCACTGAAGCTTTCTTT
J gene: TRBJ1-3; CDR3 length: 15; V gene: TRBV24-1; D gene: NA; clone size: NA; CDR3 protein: CATSDPRSSGNTIYF; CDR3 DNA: TGTGCCACCAGTGATCCCCGGAGCTCTGGAAACACCATATATTTT
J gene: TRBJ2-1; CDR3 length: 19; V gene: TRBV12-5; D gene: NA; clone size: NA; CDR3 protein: CASGLVSSLFPGSYNEQFF; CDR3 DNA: TGTGCTAGTGGTTTGGTATCTAGCTTATTCCCGGGGTCCTACAATGAGCAGTTCTTC
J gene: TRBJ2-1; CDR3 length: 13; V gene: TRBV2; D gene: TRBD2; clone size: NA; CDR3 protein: CASSYTSDSEQFF; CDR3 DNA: TGTGCCAGCAGCTACACTAGCGATAGTGAGCAGTTCTTC
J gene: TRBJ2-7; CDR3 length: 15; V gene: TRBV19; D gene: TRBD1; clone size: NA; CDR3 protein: CASSGAGGLSYEQYF; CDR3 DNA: TGTGCCAGTAGTGGGGCAGGGGGCCTGTCCTACGAGCAGTACTTC
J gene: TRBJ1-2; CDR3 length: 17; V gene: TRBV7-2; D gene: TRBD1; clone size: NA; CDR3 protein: CASSLTTTGYPSDGYTF; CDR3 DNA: TGTGCCAGCAGCTTAACGACGACAGGGTACCCCTCGGATGGCTACACCTTC
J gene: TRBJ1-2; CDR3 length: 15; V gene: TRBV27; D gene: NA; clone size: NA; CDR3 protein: CASSFRGGLDYGYTF; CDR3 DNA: TGTGCCAGCAGTTTCCGGGGGGGGTTAGACTATGGCTACACCTTC
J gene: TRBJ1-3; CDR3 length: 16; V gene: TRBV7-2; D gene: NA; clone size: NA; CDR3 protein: CASSSTPGLAGNTIYF; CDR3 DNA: TGTGCCAGCAGCTCTACTCCAGGGCTGGCAGGAAACACCATATATTTT
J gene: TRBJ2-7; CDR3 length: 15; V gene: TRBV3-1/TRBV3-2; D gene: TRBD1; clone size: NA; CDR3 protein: CASRGGQGTFYEQYF; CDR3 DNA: TGTGCCAGCAGGGGCGGACAGGGGACCTTCTACGAGCAGTACTTC
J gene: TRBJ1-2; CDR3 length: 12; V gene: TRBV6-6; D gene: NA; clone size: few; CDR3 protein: CASTAGLYGYTF; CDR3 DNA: TGTGCCAGCACAGCGGGCCTCTATGGCTACACCTTC
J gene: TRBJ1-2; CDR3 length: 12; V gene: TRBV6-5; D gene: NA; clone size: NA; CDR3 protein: CASAASVYGYTF; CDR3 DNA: TGTGCCAGCGCCGCGTCTGTCTATGGCTACACCTTC
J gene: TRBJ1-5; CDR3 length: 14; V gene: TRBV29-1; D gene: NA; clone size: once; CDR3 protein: CSVGQGNSNQPQHF; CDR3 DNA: TGCAGCGTGGGTCAGGGAAATAGCAATCAGCCCCAGCATTTT
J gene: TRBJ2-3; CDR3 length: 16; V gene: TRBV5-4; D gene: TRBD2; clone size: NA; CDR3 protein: CASSSSSGGVSDTQYF; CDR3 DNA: TGTGCCAGCAGCTCCAGTAGCGGGGGGGTATCAGATACGCAGTATTTT
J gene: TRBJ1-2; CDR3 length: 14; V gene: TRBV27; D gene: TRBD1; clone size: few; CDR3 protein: CASSSGQFPYGYTF; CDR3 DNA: TGTGCCAGCAGTTCGGGACAGTTCCCTTATGGCTACACCTTC
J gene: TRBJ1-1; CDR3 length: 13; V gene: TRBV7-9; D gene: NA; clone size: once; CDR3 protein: CASRVTENTEAFF; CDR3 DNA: TGTGCCAGCAGAGTGACAGAAAACACTGAAGCTTTCTTT
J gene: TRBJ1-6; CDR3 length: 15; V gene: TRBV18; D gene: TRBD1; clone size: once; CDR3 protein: CASSLTTGYDSPLHF; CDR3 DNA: TGTGCCAGCTCACTCACGACAGGGTACGATTCACCCCTCCACTTT
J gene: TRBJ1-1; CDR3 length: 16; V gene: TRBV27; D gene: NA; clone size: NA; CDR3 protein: CASTHEVRGANTEAFF; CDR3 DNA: TGTGCCAGCACCCACGAGGTTAGGGGCGCTAACACTGAAGCTTTCTTT
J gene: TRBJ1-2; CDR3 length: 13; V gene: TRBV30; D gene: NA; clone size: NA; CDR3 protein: CAYNPSSSYGYTF; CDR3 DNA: TGTGCCTACAATCCGTCCTCTAGCTATGGCTACACCTTC
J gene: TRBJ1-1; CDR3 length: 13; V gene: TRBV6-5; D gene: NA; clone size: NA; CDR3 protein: CASSYGRNTEAFF; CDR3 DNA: TGTGCCAGCAGTTACGGGCGGAACACTGAAGCTTTCTTT
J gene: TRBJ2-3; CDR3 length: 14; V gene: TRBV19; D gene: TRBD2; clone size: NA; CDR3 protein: CASNPRTSGDTQYF; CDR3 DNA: TGTGCCAGTAATCCTAGGACTAGCGGAGATACGCAGTATTTT
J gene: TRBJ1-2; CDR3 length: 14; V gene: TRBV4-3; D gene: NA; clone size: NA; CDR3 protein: CASSQDGGRDGYTF; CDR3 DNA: TGCGCCAGCAGCCAAGATGGGGGCAGGGATGGCTACACCTTC
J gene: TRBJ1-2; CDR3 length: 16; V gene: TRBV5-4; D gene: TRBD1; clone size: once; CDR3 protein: CASMGQGVLANYGYTF; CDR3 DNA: TGTGCCAGCATGGGACAGGGGGTCCTAGCTAACTATGGCTACACCTTC
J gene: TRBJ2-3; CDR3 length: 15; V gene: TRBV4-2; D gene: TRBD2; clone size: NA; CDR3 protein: CASSPATSEADTQYF; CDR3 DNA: TGTGCCAGCAGCCCGGCGACTAGCGAGGCAGATACGCAGTATTTT
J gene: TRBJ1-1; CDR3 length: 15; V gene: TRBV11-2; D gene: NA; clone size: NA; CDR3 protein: CASSLGGVGGTEAFF; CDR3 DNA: TGTGCCAGCAGCTTGGGCGGGGTGGGCGGCACTGAAGCTTTCTTT
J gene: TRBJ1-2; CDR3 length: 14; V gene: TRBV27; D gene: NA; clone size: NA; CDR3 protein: CASSPSGIYYGYTF; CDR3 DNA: TGTGCCAGCAGTCCCAGCGGGATCTACTATGGCTACACCTTC
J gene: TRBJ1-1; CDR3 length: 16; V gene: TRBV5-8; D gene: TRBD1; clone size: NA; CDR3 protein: CASTPWDRGPRGEAFF; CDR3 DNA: TGTGCCAGCACCCCCTGGGACAGGGGGCCCCGAGGAGAAGCTTTCTTT
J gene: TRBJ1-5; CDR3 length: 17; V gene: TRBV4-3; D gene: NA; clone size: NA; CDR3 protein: CASSPYLSGAANQPQHF; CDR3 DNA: TGCGCCAGCAGCCCCTACCTAAGTGGGGCGGCCAATCAGCCCCAGCATTTT
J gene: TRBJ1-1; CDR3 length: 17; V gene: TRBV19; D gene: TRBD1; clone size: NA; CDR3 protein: CASSKTGEFTGNTEAFF; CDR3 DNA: TGTGCCAGTAGCAAAACAGGGGAGTTTACGGGGAACACTGAAGCTTTCTTT
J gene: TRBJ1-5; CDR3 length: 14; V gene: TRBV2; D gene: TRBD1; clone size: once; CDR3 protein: CASSVDRADQPQHF; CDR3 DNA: TGTGCCAGCAGCGTGGACAGGGCGGATCAGCCCCAGCATTTT
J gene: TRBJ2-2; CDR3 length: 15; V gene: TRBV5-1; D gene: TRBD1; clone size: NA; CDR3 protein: CASSLDRGGTGELFF; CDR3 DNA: TGCGCCAGCAGTTTGGACAGGGGTGGGACCGGGGAGCTGTTTTTT
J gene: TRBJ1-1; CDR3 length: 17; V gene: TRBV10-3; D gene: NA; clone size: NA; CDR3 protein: CAISERAGPTMNTEAFF; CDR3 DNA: TGTGCCATCAGTGAGAGGGCGGGACCCACCATGAACACTGAAGCTTTCTTT
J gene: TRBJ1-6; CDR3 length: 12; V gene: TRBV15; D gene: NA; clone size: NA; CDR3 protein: CATSRADSPLHF; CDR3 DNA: TGTGCCACCAGCAGAGCCGATTCACCCCTCCACTTT
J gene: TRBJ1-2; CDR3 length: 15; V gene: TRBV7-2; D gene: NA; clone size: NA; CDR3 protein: CASSTTTAFNYGYTF; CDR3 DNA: TGTGCCAGCAGCACAACGACAGCGTTTAACTATGGCTACACCTTC
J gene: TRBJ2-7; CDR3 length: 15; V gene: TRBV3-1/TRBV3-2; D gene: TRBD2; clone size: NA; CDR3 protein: CASSQGGTTAYEQYF; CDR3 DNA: TGTGCCAGCAGCCAAGGAGGGACTACCGCCTACGAGCAGTACTTC
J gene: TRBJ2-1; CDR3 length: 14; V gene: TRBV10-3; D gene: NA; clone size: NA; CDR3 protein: CAINDRAGGNEQFF; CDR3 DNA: TGTGCCATCAATGACAGAGCGGGCGGCAATGAGCAGTTCTTC
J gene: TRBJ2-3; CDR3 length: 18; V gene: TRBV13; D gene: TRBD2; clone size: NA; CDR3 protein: CASSLTLRGSGETDTQYF; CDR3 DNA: TGTGCCAGCAGCTTAACACTTCGCGGGAGCGGGGAGACAGATACGCAGTATTTT
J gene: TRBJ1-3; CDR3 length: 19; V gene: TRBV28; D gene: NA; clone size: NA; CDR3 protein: CASTSRSGRTANSGNTIYF; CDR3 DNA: TGTGCCAGCACCTCTCGCTCAGGCCGGACAGCAAACTCTGGAAACACCATATATTTT
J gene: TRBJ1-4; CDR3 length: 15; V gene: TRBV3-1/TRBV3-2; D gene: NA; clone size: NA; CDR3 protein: CASSPMGGANEKLFF; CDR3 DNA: TGTGCCAGCAGCCCGATGGGAGGGGCTAATGAAAAACTGTTTTTT
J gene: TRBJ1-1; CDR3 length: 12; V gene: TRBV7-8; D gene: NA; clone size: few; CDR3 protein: CASSRNRAEAFF; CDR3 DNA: TGTGCCAGCAGCCGTAACAGGGCTGAAGCTTTCTTT
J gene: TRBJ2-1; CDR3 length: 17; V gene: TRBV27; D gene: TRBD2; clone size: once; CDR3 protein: CASSLSWLAGDHNEQFF; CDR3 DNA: TGTGCCAGCAGTTTATCGTGGCTAGCGGGGGACCACAATGAGCAGTTCTTC
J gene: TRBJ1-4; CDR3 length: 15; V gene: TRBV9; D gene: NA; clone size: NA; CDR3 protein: CASSVGGLTNEKLFF; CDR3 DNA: TGTGCCAGCAGCGTAGGGGGGCTTACTAATGAAAAACTGTTTTTT
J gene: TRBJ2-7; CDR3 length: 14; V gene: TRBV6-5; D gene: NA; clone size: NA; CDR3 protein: CASSYWGDSYEQYF; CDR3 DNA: TGTGCCAGCAGTTACTGGGGGGACTCCTACGAGCAGTACTTC
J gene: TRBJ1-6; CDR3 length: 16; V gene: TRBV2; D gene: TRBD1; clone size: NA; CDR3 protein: CASSLTRDRTNSPLHF; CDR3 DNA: TGTGCCAGCAGTCTCACCCGGGACAGGACTAATTCACCCCTCCACTTT
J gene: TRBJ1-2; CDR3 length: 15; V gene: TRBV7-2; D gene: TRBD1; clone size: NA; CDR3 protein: CASSLDTGGNYGYTF; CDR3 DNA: TGTGCCAGCAGCTTAGATACAGGGGGTAACTATGGCTACACCTTC
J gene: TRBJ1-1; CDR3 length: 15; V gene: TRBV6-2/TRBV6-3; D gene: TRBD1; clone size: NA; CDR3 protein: CASSHDRGRGTEAFF; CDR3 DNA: TGTGCCAGCAGTCATGACAGGGGAAGAGGCACTGAAGCTTTCTTT
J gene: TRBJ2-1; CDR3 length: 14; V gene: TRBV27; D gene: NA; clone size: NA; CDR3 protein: CASSLVQGRNEQFF; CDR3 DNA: TGTGCCAGCAGTTTGGTTCAGGGTAGGAATGAGCAGTTCTTC
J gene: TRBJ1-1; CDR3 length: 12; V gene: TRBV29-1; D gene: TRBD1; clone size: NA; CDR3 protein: CSGLQGRTEAFF; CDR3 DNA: TGCAGCGGCCTACAGGGGCGCACTGAAGCTTTCTTT
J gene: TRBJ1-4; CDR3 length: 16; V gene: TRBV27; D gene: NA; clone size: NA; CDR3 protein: CASSDRQGRTNEKLFF; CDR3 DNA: TGTGCCAGCAGTGACCGGCAGGGGCGAACTAATGAAAAACTGTTTTTT
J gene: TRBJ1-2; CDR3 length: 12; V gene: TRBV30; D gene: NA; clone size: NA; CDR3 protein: CAWVSGKYGYTF; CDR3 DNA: TGTGCCTGGGTTTCAGGCAAATATGGCTACACCTTC
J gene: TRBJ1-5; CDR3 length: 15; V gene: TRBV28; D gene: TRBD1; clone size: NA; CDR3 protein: CASSLGQAPNQPQHF; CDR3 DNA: TGTGCCAGCAGTTTAGGACAGGCCCCCAATCAGCCCCAGCATTTT